This TCR beta chain is drawn from a study of cytomegalovirus exposure and HLA in healthy donors. The study's findings and limits: As a later analysis showed, several of the most significant clusters appeared to be linked to common viral pathogens.

A note on this clone: Antigen specificity is unknown.

13 Jbeta primers and 60 Vbeta primers were used for the PCR. TCRdb's table, derived via immunoSEQ multiplex PCR, lists solely in-frame clones and lacks some. The table includes around 150,000 clones, 80% detected once. From germline, CDR1 is LNHDA and CDR2 SQIVND (reference sequence). V lost 3 bases and J lost 10, with 13 bases in between. The CDR3 is 13 amino acids. Healthy individuals who donated bone marrow served as the donors. Sequenced sample: PBMCs. The chain recombines TRBV19 with TRBJ1-5; D is unresolved. The clonotype was recovered from a man aged 18-30 years in good health and CMV-seropositive. Here the CDR3 DNA reads TGTGCCAGTAGTATTGGGTGGGGAGGACCCCAGCATTTT. It codes for CASSIGWGGPQHF.